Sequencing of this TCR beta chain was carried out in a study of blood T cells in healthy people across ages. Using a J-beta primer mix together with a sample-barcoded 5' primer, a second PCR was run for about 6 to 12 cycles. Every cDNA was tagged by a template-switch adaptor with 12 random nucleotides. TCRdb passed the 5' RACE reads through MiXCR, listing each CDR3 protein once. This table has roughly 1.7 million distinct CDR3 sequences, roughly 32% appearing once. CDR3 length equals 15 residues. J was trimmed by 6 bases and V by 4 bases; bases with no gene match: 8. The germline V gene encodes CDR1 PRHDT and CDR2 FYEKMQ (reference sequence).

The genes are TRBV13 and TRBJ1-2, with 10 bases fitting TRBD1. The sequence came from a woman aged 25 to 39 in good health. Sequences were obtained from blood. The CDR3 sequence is CASSYISGTGDGYTF. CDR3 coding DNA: TGTGCCAGCAGCTATATCTCAGGGACAGGGGATGGCTACACCTTC.